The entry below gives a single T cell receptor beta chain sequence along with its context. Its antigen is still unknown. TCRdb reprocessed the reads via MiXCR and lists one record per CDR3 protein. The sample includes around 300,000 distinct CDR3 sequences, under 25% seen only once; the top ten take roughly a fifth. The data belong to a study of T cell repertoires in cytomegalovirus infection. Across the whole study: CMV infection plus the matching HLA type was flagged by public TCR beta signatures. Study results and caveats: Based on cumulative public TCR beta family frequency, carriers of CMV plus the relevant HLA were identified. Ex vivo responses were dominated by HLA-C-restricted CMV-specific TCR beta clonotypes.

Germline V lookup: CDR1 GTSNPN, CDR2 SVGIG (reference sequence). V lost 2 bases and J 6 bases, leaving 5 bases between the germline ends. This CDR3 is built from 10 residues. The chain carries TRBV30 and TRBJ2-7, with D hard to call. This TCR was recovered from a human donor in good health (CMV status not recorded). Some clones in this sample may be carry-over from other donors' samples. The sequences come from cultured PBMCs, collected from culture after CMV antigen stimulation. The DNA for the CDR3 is TGTGCCTGGAGTTCACGCGAGCAGTACTTC. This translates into CAWSSREQYF.